This T cell receptor (beta chain) was captured by sequencing in a study of shared clonotypes between healthy human individuals. Looking at the study overall: A donor's plate count was three for CD4 naive and three for CD4 memory; CD8 naive had two and CD8 memory one.

About this clone: Its antigen is undetermined.

Study outcomes and limitations: The four-donor shared clonotypes exceeded non-shared clonotypes in generation probability, with non-shared ones scoring lower.

V was shortened by 3 bases and J by 1 base, with 15 bases between the two germline ends. This CDR3 spans 16 amino acids. Per germline, CDR1 SEHNR and CDR2 FQNEAQ (reference sequence). Terminally differentiated effector memory CD45RA+ cells were excluded by CCR7 positive selection of CD45RO-negative cells. The study enrolled healthy HIV-negative adults without recent acute infections or vaccinations as donors. Every subset's genomic DNA went evenly onto several immunoSEQ plates. Produced via immunoSEQ multiplex PCR; TCRdb's table is partial and in-frame only. The sample lists hundreds of thousands of clones, roughly 95% occurring once.

The sequenced material came from naive CD8+ T cells sorted from blood. This sequence originates from a woman aged 25 to 39 in good health. The chain has TRBV7-9 and TRBJ1-1; D remains ambiguous. CDR3 DNA sequence: TGTGCCAGCAGCTTGGTGGCAGCCAGACCGAACACTGAAGCTTTCTTT. It translates to CASSLVAARPNTEAFF.